This TCR beta chain was observed in a study of molecular identifiers for immune sequencing clone quantification. Whole-study context: Replicate experiments took RNA from about 20,000 or 100,000 naive CD8 cells, divided it five ways and sequenced four.

The CDR3 is made up of 16 amino acids. The V gene end was trimmed by 1 base and the J gene end by 4 bases; junction bases not matched to a gene: 1. Per the germline V gene, CDR1 is LGHNA and CDR2 is YSLEER. General study results and limits: Clones exceeding 20 RNA copies carried over 97% of effector molecules but under 1% of naive-cell molecules.

As for this clonotype: What it binds is not known.

TCRdb used MiXCR to reprocess the PCR reads, holding one entry per CDR3 protein. The table has a few hundred thousand distinct CDR3 sequences, roughly 24% seen once. This chain joins TRBV4-3 and TRBJ2-2; 12 bases align to TRBD2. The source material was naive CD8+ T cells from blood, with Jurkat cell RNA spiked in. As for subset: FACS-sorted CD8+CD4-CCR7+CD45RA+ naive T cells. This clonotype was obtained from a human donor in good health. Some libraries in this study had Jurkat cell RNA spiked in. This CDR3 reads CASSQGLAGATGELFF. In nucleotides, the CDR3 is TGCGCCAGCAGCCAAGGACTAGCGGGGGCCACCGGGGAGCTGTTTTTT.